This TCR beta chain was sequenced in a study of blood T cell repertoires in COVID-19. The V segment lost 3 bases and the J segment 3 bases; nucleotides outside the gene matches: 7. This CDR3 comprises 15 residues. The germline V gene encodes CDR1 MDHEN and CDR2 SYDVKM. Sequencing was performed with immunoSEQ multiplex PCR; in TCRdb, only in-frame clones are kept and a portion is missing. The table has over 100,000 clones, over 70% seen once. The sequence came from a man aged 50 or older with active COVID-19. V is TRBV28 and J is TRBJ2-7; TRBD2 matches at 8 bases. The sequencing sample was made of peripheral blood. The CDR3 loop is CASSFTGGAGYEQYF. CDR3 in DNA: TGTGCCAGCAGTTTCACCGGGGGGGCGGGCTACGAGCAGTACTTC.